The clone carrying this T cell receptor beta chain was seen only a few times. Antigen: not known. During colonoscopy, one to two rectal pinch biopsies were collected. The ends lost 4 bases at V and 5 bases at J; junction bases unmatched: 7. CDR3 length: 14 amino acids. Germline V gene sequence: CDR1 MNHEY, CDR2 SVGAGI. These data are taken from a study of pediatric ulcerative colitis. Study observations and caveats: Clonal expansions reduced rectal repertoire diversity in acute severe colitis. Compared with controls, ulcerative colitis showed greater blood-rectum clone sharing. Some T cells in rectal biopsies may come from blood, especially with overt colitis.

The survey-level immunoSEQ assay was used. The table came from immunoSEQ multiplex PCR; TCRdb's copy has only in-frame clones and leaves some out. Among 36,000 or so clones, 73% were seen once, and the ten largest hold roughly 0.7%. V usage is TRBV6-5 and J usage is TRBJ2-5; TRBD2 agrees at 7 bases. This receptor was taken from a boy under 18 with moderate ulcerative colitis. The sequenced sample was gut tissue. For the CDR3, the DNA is TGTGCCAGCAGTTCCACGGGGGGAGGGGAGACCCAGTACTTC. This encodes CASSSTGGGETQYF.